The present T cell receptor (beta chain) was sequenced within a study of CD8+ T cells in alopecia areata. About the research overall: Tofacitinib administration to treated patients was oral, at 5 to 10 mg twice daily.

RNA extraction was followed by reverse transcription into cDNA, which acted as the sequencing template. Repertoires were generated with immunoSEQ multiplex PCR, while TCRdb's copy carries only in-frame clones and drops some. The sample contains about 200,000 clones, approximately 57% of which appear only once. The treatment is: oral pan-JAK inhibitor, 5-10 mg twice daily. With regard to this clone: Its cognate antigen is unknown. The sample contains more than one DNA sequence encoding this CDR3.

Overall study results and limits: Scalp clonality and expanded CD8+ clones among the top 100 fell significantly with tofacitinib. Higher clonality than in normal scalp was seen in lesional scalp, especially alopecia totalis/universalis. The link between baseline CD8+ expansion and response remains uncertain with one nonresponder.

Deletions cut 2 bases from V and 3 bases from J, with 8 bases between. Germline CDR1 is SGHTA and CDR2 is FQGNSA. This CDR3 comprises 13 residues. This sample comprised CD4+ T cells sorted from blood, obtained at week 24, from a patient treated with tofacitinib. This chain joins TRBV7-2 and TRBJ2-7, with D perhaps matching TRBD1 (6 bases). This sequence originates from a human donor with alopecia areata. CDR3 residues: CASSLTGRYEQYF. The CDR3 bases are TGTGCCAGCAGCTTAACAGGGCGCTACGAGCAGTACTTC.